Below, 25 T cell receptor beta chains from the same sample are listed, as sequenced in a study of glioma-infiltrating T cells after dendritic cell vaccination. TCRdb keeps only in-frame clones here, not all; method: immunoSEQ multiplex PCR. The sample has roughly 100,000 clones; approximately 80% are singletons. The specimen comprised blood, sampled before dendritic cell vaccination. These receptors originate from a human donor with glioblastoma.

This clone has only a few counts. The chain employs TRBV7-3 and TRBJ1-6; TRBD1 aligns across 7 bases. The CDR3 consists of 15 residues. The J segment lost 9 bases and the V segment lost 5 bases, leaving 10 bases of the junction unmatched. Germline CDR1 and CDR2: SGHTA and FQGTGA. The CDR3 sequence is CASSQSRGLVSPLHF. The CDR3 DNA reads TGTGCCAGCAGCCAAAGTAGGGGGCTCGTTTCACCCCTCCACTTT.

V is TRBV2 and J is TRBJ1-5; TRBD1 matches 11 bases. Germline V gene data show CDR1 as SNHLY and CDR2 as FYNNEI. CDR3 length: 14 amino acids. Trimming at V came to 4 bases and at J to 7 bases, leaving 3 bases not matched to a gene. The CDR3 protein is CASSGDRGVQPQHF. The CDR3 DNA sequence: TGTGCCAGCAGTGGGGACAGGGGGGTGCAGCCCCAGCATTTT.

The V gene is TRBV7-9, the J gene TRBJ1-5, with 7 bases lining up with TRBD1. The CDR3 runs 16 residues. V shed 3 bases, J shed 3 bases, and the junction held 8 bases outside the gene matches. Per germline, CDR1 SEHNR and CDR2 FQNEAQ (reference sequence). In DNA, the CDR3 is TGTGCCAGCAGCTTTTTCGGGACAGTCGACAATCAGCCCCAGCATTTT. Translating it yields CASSFFGTVDNQPQHF.

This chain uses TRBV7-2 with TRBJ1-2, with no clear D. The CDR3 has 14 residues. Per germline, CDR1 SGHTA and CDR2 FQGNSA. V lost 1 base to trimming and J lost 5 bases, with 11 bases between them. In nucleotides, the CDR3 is TGTGCCAGCAGCTTAGTAGCGACTCGTTATGGCTACACCTTC. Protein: CASSLVATRYGYTF.

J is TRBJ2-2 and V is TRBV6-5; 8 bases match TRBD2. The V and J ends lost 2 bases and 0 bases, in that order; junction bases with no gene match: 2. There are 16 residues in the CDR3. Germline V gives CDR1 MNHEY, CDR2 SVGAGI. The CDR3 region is CASSYSGGANTGELFF. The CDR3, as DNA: TGTGCCAGCAGTTACAGCGGGGGAGCGAACACCGGGGAGCTGTTTTTT.

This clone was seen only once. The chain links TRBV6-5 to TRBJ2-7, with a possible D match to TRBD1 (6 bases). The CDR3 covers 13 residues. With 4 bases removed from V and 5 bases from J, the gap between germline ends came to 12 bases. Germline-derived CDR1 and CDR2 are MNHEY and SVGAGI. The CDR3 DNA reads TGTGCCAGCAGTTTCAGGGGTAGGAACGAGCAGTACTTC. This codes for CASSFRGRNEQYF.

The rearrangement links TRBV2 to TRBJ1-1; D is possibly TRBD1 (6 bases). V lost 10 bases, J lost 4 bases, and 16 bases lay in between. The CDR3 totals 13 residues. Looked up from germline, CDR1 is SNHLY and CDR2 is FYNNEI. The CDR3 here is CATRGYLGTEAFF. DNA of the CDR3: TGTGCCACCAGGGGCTATTTAGGCACTGAAGCTTTCTTT. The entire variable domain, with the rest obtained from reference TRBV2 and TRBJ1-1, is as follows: EPEVTQTPSHQVTQMGQEVILRCVPISNHLYFYWYRQILGQKVEFLVSFYNNEISEKSEIFDDQFSVERPDGSNFTLKIRSTKLEDSAMYFCATRGYLGTEAFFGQGTRLTVV.

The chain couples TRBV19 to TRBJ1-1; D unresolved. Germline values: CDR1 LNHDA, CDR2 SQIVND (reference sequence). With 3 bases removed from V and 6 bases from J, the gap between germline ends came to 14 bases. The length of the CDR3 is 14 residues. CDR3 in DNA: TGTGCCAGTAGTATCACAGTGATAGACCCTGAAGCTTTCTTT. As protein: CASSITVIDPEAFF.

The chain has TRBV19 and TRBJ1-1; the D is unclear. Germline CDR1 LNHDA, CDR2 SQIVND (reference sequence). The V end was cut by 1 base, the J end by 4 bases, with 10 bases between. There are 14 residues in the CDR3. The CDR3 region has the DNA TGTGCCAGTAGTATAGGTACACGTTTCACTGAAGCTTTCTTT. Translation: CASSIGTRFTEAFF.

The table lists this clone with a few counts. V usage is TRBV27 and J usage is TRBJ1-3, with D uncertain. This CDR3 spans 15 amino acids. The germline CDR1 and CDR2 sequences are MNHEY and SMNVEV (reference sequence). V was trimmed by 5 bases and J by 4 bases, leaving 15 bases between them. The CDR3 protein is CASSLRVGGGNTIYF. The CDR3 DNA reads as TGTGCCAGCAGTCTGAGGGTTGGTGGCGGAAACACCATATATTTT.

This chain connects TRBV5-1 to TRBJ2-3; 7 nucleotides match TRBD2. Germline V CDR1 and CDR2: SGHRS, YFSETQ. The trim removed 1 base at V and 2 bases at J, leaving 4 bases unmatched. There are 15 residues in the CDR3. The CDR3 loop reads CASSLPAGNTDTQYF. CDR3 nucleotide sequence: TGCGCCAGCAGCTTGCCAGCGGGGAACACAGATACGCAGTATTTT.

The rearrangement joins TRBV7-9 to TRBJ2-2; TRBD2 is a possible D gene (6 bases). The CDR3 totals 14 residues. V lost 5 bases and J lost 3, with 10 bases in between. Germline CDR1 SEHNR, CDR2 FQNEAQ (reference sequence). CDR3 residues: CASSAGTYTGELFF. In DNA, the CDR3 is TGTGCCAGCAGCGCTGGGACTTACACCGGGGAGCTGTTTTTT.

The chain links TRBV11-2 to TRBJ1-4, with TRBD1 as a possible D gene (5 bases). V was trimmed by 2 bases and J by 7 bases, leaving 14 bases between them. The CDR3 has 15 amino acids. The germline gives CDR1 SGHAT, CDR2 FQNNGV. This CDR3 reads CASSLLGVGGEKLFF. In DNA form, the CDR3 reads TGTGCCAGCAGCTTATTAGGGGTGGGGGGTGAAAAACTGTTTTTT.

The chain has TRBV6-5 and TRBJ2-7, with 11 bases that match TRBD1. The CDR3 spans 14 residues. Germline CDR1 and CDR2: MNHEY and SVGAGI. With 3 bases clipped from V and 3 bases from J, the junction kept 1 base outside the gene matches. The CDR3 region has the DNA TGTGCCAGCAGTTATGGGACAGGGGGCTACGAGCAGTACTTC. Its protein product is CASSYGTGGYEQYF.

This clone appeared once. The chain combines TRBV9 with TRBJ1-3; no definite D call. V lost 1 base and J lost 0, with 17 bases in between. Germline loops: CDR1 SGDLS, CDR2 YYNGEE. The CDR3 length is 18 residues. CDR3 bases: TGTGCCAGCAGCGTATCACCCCCCAGTCGAAACTCTGGAAACACCATATATTTT. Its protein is CASSVSPPSRNSGNTIYF.

CDR3 in amino acids: CASSPGGSYGYTF. CDR3 DNA sequence: TGTGCCAGCAGCCCAGGGGGTAGTTATGGCTACACCTTC. V and J are TRBV14 and TRBJ1-2, with 7 bases lining up with TRBD1. The length of the CDR3 is 13 residues. Looked up from germline, CDR1 is SGHDN and CDR2 is FVKESK. V lost 4 bases and J lost 5; bases outside the gene matches: 4.

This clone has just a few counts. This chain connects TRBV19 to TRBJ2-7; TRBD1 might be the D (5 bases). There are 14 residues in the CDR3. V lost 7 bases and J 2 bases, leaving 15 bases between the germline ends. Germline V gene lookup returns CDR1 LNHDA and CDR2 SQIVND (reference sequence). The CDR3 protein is CASKRGQNTYEQYF. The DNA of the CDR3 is TGTGCCAGTAAAAGGGGTCAGAATACCTACGAGCAGTACTTC.

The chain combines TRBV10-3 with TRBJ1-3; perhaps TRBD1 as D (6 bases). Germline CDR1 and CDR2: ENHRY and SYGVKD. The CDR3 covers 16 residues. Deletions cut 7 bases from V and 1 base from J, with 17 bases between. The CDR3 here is CAITKIPTGSGNTIYF. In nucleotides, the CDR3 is TGTGCCATCACCAAAATCCCCACAGGGTCTGGAAACACCATATATTTT.

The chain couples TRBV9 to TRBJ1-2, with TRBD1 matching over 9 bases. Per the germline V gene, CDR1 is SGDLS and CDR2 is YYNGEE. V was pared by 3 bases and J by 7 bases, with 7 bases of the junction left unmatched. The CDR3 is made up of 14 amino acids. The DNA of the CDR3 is TGTGCCAGCAGCGCCACGGGACAGGGAATTGGCTACACCTTC. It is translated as CASSATGQGIGYTF.

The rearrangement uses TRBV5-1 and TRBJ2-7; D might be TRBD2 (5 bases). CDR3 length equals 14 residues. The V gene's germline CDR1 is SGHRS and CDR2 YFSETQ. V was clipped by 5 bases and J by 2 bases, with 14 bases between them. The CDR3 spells CASSGQDGTYEQYF. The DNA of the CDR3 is TGCGCCAGCAGTGGGCAGGACGGGACCTACGAGCAGTACTTC.

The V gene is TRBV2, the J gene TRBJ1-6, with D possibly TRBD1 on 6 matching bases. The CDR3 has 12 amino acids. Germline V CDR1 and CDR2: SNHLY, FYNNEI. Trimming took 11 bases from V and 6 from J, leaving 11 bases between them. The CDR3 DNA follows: TGTGCCTCCCAGGGGCTTAATTCACCCCTCCACTTT. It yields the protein CASQGLNSPLHF. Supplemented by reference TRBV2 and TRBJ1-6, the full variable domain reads EPEVTQTPSHQVTQMGQEVILRCVPISNHLYFYWYRQILGQKVEFLVSFYNNEISEKSEIFDDQFSVERPDGSNFTLKIRSTKLEDSAMYFCASQGLNSPLHFGNGTRLTVT.

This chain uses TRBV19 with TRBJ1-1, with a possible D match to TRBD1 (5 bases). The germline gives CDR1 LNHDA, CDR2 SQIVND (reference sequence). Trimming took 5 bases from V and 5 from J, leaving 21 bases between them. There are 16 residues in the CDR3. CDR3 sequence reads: CASSPGQGSALTEAFF. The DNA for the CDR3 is TGTGCCAGTAGTCCCGGACAAGGCTCTGCCTTAACTGAAGCTTTCTTT.

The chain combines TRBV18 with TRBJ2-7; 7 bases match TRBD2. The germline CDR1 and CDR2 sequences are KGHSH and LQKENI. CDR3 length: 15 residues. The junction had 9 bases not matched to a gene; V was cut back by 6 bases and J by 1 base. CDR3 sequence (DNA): TGTGCCAGCTCCCCGACCTCTAGCGGTTCCTACGAGCAGTACTTC. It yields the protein CASSPTSSGSYEQYF.

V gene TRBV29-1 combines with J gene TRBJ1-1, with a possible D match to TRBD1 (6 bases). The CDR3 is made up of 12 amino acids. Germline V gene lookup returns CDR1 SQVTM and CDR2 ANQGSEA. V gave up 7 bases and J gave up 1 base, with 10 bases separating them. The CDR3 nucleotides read TGCAGCGGGCTGGGACAGAACACTGAAGCTTTCTTT. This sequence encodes CSGLGQNTEAFF.

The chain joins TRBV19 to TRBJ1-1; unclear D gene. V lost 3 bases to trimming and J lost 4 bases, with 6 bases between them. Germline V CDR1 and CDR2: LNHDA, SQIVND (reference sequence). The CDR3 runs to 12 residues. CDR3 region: CASSIGSTEAFF. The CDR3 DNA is TGTGCCAGTAGTATTGGCAGCACTGAAGCTTTCTTT.